The text below deals with one T cell receptor (beta chain). The data were taken from a study of OX40 agonist ivuxolimab in advanced cancers. The method was immunoSEQ multiplex PCR; TCRdb's version includes in-frame clones alone and lacks a portion of them. The sample carries about 40,000 clones, 83% recorded once. Germline-derived CDR1 and CDR2 are MDHEN and SYDVKM. The V gene lost 8 bases and the J gene lost 0 bases, with 14 bases spanning the gap. The CDR3 length is 15 residues. This clonotype was sampled from an adult with an advanced solid tumor such as melanoma, head and neck, liver or kidney cancer. Sequenced here: CD4+ or CD8+ T cells sorted from blood, sampled in a trial of the OX40 agonist ivuxolimab. The J gene is TRBJ1-5, the V gene TRBV28; maybe TRBD1 (5 bases). The CDR3 is CASGEGHHSNQPQHF. The CDR3 region has the DNA TGTGCCAGCGGGGAGGGGCACCATAGCAATCAGCCCCAGCATTTT.